What follows describes a single TCR beta chain. The antigen is not known. This specimen belongs to a study of regulatory and conventional T cells in RAG deficiency. Points from the study as a whole: In Omenn syndrome, sorted "Tregs" may be peripherally activated cells. Treg unique TCR beta sequences were about 110-fold fewer in Omenn syndrome and CID/AS patients than controls.

Blood CD4+ CD25-low CD127-high conventional T cells supplied the genomic DNA template. Clones were read by immunoSEQ multiplex PCR, and TCRdb kept only the in-frame ones, dropping some. Seen here are 45,000 to 50,000 clones, more than 80% observed once, and the top ten hold 0.4% to 0.55%. This sample also appeared in a second study, on regulatory T cells. That paper adds: The primer mix had 52 TRBV and 13 TRBJ primers. Skewed V and J usage and few unique V-J pairs marked patient repertoires, most in Tregs.

Sequencing input: CD4+ effector T cells sorted from blood. The receptor comes from a human donor in good health.

The CDR3 sequence: CASSYDGGRGGSEQFF. CDR3 coding DNA: TGTGCCAGCAGTTACGACGGGGGGCGTGGAGGCAGTGAGCAGTTCTTC. J is TRBJ2-1 and V is TRBV6-5; tentatively, D is TRBD2 (7 bases). V shed 2 bases and J shed 9 bases, with 20 bases lying between them. Germline CDR1 is MNHEY and CDR2 is SVGAGI. The CDR3 sequence is 16 residues long.